One and the same sample provided the 2 T cell receptor beta chains below, sequenced in a study of OX40 agonist ivuxolimab in advanced cancers. Measured with immunoSEQ multiplex PCR; TCRdb has only the in-frame clones, and not every one. The sample lists under 150,000 clones; roughly 91% were seen once. Material: CD4+ or CD8+ T cells sorted from blood, obtained in a trial of the OX40 agonist ivuxolimab. Receptor source: an adult with an advanced solid tumor such as melanoma, head and neck, liver or kidney cancer.

A single count supports this clone. The chain recombines TRBV5-6 with TRBJ2-5; possible D gene TRBD1, 6 bases. Germline-derived CDR1 and CDR2 are SGHDT and YYEEEE. V shed 0 bases and J shed 5 bases, with 11 bases lying between them. CDR3 length: 14 residues. CDR3 residues: CASSLDRVVETQYF. The CDR3 bases are TGTGCCAGCAGCTTGGACAGGGTAGTTGAGACCCAGTACTTC.

J is TRBJ2-1 and V is TRBV5-1; possible D gene TRBD2, 6 bases. Trimming left V 0 bases short and J 8 bases short, with 12 bases between. The V gene's germline CDR1 is SGHRS and CDR2 YFSETQ. The CDR3 loop spans 14 amino acids. The CDR3 coding sequence is TGCGCCAGCAGCTTGGTCCTGGGGGGAGATGAGCAGTTCTTC. This gives the protein CASSLVLGGDEQFF.